This T cell receptor beta chain is from a study of OX40 agonist ivuxolimab in advanced cancers. Study-wide findings and caveats: Also present in some nonresponders was a low level of normalized T-cell clonal expansion.

The method was immunoSEQ multiplex PCR; TCRdb's version includes in-frame clones alone and lacks a portion of them. In the table there are about 12,000 clones, roughly 81% of which are singletons. With 4 bases clipped from V and 1 base from J, the junction kept 5 bases outside the gene matches. This CDR3 is 16 amino acids long. Germline lookup yields CDR1 SGDLS and CDR2 YYNGEE. In the case of this clone: The antigen remains unidentified.

Material: CD4+ or CD8+ T cells sorted from blood, obtained in a trial of the OX40 agonist ivuxolimab. The chain carries TRBV9 and TRBJ2-1, with 10 bases that match TRBD1. The clonotype comes from an adult with an advanced solid tumor such as melanoma, head and neck, liver or kidney cancer. CDR3 in DNA: TGTGCCAGCAGCCCAGGGACAGGGGAATCCTACAATGAGCAGTTCTTC. The encoded protein is CASSPGTGESYNEQFF.